This T cell receptor beta chain derives from a study of cytomegalovirus exposure and HLA in healthy donors. Whole-study findings and limits: Most TCR sequences were rare, but some public TCRs occurred in many donors. In a later analysis, an Asian-associated ancestry cluster reportedly showed fewer N-insertions than the roughly 650-donor mean. The only immune exposure information that was available was CMV serostatus.

A note on this clone: The target antigen is unknown.

In the PCR, 60 Vbeta and 13 Jbeta primers were used. Assay: immunoSEQ multiplex PCR; the TCRdb copy retains only in-frame clones and omits some. The sample holds 150,000 to 200,000 clones; around four fifths are singletons and the top ten take approximately 10%. Nominally healthy donors provided the samples, though records likely missed some immune exposures. The sample was PBMCs. The receptor was derived from a man in his late teens or twenties in good health and CMV-seropositive.

The CDR3 is CARGSIQGDKETQYF. The CDR3 coding sequence is TGCGCCAGGGGCAGTATACAGGGCGACAAAGAGACCCAGTACTTC. The gene calls are TRBV23-1 and TRBJ2-5, with D perhaps TRBD1 (6 bases). TRBV23-1 is filed as an ORF, its function uncertain. V lost 9 bases and J 3 bases, leaving 20 bases between the germline ends. The CDR3 contains 15 residues.